Presented here are 22 T cell receptor beta chains from one specimen sequenced in a study of PD-1 blockade in mismatch repair-deficient tumors. This table comes from immunoSEQ multiplex PCR, and its TCRdb copy is limited to in-frame clones, with some not included. Of around 100,000 clones listed, about 83% are singletons. The source was peripheral blood, collected roughly 13 months after starting pembrolizumab. The receptors shown here come from an adult with mismatch repair-deficient cancer.

The CDR3 DNA reads TGTGCCAGCATGCGGCAGTCTGGTACGAATGAGCAGTTCTTC. This codes for CASMRQSGTNEQFF. The chain links TRBV28 to TRBJ2-1, with D unresolved. The CDR3 is 14 residues long. The V end was cut by 7 bases, the J end by 7 bases, with 17 bases between. Looked up from germline, CDR1 is MDHEN and CDR2 is SYDVKM.

The chain uses TRBV4-1 and TRBJ2-7; D is perhaps TRBD1 (6 bases). Trimming pared 7 bases from V and 0 bases from J, leaving 13 bases between. This CDR3 comprises 14 residues. Germline V gives CDR1 MGHRA, CDR2 YSYEKL. Written as DNA, the CDR3 is TGCGCCAGCAAAGTAGGACAGAGCTCCTACGAGCAGTACTTC. As protein: CASKVGQSSYEQYF.

This chain connects TRBV19 to TRBJ1-5; D is perhaps TRBD1 (6 bases). Trimming pared 2 bases from V and 4 bases from J, leaving 12 bases between. Germline V gives CDR1 LNHDA, CDR2 SQIVND (reference sequence). The CDR3 spans 15 residues. The CDR3 region has the DNA TGTGCCAGTAGTATATCAGGGGAAGGAAATCAGCCCCAGCATTTT. This sequence encodes CASSISGEGNQPQHF.

There are a few counts of this clone. This chain uses TRBV7-9 with TRBJ1-2; D is possibly TRBD1 (6 bases). The CDR3 extends over 15 amino acids. In germline, CDR1 is SEHNR, CDR2 FQNEAQ (reference sequence). V was pared by 3 bases and J by 4 bases, with 15 bases between. CDR3 sequence (DNA): TGTGCCAGCAGCTTCGGCGAAGGGGGGGGCTATGGCTACACCTTC. It encodes CASSFGEGGGYGYTF.

The chain has TRBV2 and TRBJ1-5; perhaps TRBD1 as D (6 bases). The CDR3 is 15 amino acids. Germline-derived CDR1 and CDR2 are SNHLY and FYNNEI. V dropped 7 bases and J dropped 3 bases, with 16 bases sitting between them. CDR3 amino acids: CASTRTAGANQPQHF. The CDR3 nucleotides read TGTGCCAGCACCCGAACGGCAGGGGCCAATCAGCCCCAGCATTTT.

The gene calls are TRBV11-3 and TRBJ2-7, with 10 bases that match TRBD2. Losses at the gene ends were 6 bases for V and 4 bases for J; bases not matched to a gene: 12. The germline V gene has CDR1 SGHNT and CDR2 YENEEA. This CDR3 is 16 amino acids long. CDR3 in DNA: TGTGCCAGCAGTTACTCCAGTAGCGGGAGGTTGTACGAGCAGTACTTC. The encoded protein is CASSYSSSGRLYEQYF.

The chain uses TRBV7-2 and TRBJ2-5; 9 bases match TRBD2. The J call may be in error: the DNA end matches TRBJ2-7 better. CDR1 is SGHTA and CDR2 is FQGNSA in the germline V gene. This CDR3 contains 16 residues. The CDR3 region is CASSSLPGLAKYEQYF. Here the CDR3 DNA reads TGTGCCAGCAGCTCACTGCCGGGACTAGCTAAATACGAGCAGTACTTC.

The V call is TRBV7-2, the J call TRBJ1-2; D may be TRBD1 (6 bases). CDR1 and CDR2 from the germline V gene are SGHTA and FQGNSA. V lost 3 bases and J 5 bases, leaving 7 bases between the germline ends. This CDR3 comprises 12 residues. Here the CDR3 reads CASSFRGYGYTF. The CDR3 DNA is TGTGCCAGCAGCTTTAGGGGGTATGGCTACACCTTC.

The chain couples TRBV20-1 to TRBJ2-7; D ambiguous. The germline V gene has CDR1 DFQATT and CDR2 SNEGSKA (reference sequence). The CDR3 length is 11 residues. V lost 6 bases, J lost 3 bases, and 9 bases lay in between. CDR3 in DNA: TGCAGTGCCGGGCCCCTCTACGAGCAGTACTTC. This encodes CSAGPLYEQYF.

The gene calls are TRBV11-3 and TRBJ2-5; the D gene is possibly TRBD2 (6 bases). The ends were cut back, 2 bases at V and 3 bases at J, with 13 bases in the middle. The CDR3 is 15 residues long. CDR1 is SGHNT, CDR2 YENEEA, per germline. CDR3 loop: CASSLYGGNKETQYF. CDR3 bases: TGTGCCAGCAGCTTATACGGCGGGAATAAAGAGACCCAGTACTTC. The entire variable domain, with the rest obtained from reference TRBV11-3 and TRBJ2-5, is as follows: EAGVVQSPRYKIIEKKQPVAFWCNPISGHNTLYWYLQNLGQGPELLIRYENEEAVDDSQLPKDRFSAERLKGVDSTLKIQPAELGDSAVYLCASSLYGGNKETQYFGPGTRLLVL.

The chain links TRBV19 to TRBJ1-2; no reliable D call. Trimming took off 2 bases at V and 2 bases at J, with 6 bases between the two ends. Germline V gene data show CDR1 as LNHDA and CDR2 as SQIVND (reference sequence). The CDR3 length is 13 residues. The CDR3 loop is CASSISENYGYTF. DNA for the CDR3: TGTGCCAGTAGTATATCAGAGAACTATGGCTACACCTTC.

The sample holds a few counts of this clone. The gene calls are TRBV10-3 and TRBJ1-3; D is perhaps TRBD1 (5 bases). Germline V gene sequence: CDR1 ENHRY, CDR2 SYGVKD. This CDR3 contains 17 residues. V was clipped by 4 bases and J by 1 base, with 17 bases between them. This CDR3 reads CAISADPGRWSGNTIYF. CDR3 bases: TGTGCCATCAGTGCCGATCCGGGGCGGTGGTCTGGAAACACCATATATTTT.

CDR3 DNA: TGTGCCTGGAGGATCAATCAAGAGACCCAGTACTTC. Its protein is CAWRINQETQYF. The chain is built from TRBV30 and TRBJ2-5; D remains ambiguous. Trimming removed 3 bases from V and 2 bases from J, with 7 bases in between. CDR1 GTSNPN and CDR2 SVGIG come from the germline V gene (reference sequence). The CDR3 spans 12 residues.

V usage is TRBV18 and J usage is TRBJ2-3; 11 nucleotides agree with TRBD2. Trimming removed 8 bases from V and 0 bases from J; junction bases left unmatched: 4. The germline V gene has CDR1 KGHSH and CDR2 LQKENI. The CDR3 runs 15 residues. The CDR3 coding sequence is TGTGCCAGCACACGGACTAGCGGGAGCACAGATACGCAGTATTTT. As protein: CASTRTSGSTDTQYF.

The gene calls are TRBV7-9 and TRBJ2-7; 10 bases fit TRBD2. From germline, CDR1 is SEHNR and CDR2 FQNEAQ (reference sequence). Germline trimming cut 2 bases from V and 2 bases from J; bases unmatched to any gene: 6. CDR3 length equals 16 residues. The CDR3 loop is CASSLLASGSTYEQYF. The CDR3 DNA follows: TGTGCCAGCAGCTTACTTGCTAGCGGGAGTACCTACGAGCAGTACTTC.

This rearrangement joins TRBV5-4 to TRBJ2-2; 12 positions agree with TRBD2. Germline V gene lookup returns CDR1 SGHNT and CDR2 YYREEE (reference sequence). With 3 bases clipped from V and 5 bases from J, the junction kept 8 bases outside the gene matches. The CDR3 is 17 amino acids. CDR3 DNA: TGTGCCAGCAGCTCAAAACTAGCGGGAGGTTATACCGGGGAGCTGTTTTTT. As protein: CASSSKLAGGYTGELFF.

Details on this clone: Germline is not matched at one junction end, which may reflect a read error. This chain uses TRBV27 with TRBJ2-2; tentative D call: TRBD2 (6 bases). The CDR3 totals 14 residues. Germline CDR1 and CDR2: MNHEY and SMNVEV (reference sequence). The CDR3 here is CASRAGSKTGELFF. For the CDR3, the DNA is TGTGCCAGCAGGGCGGGATCGAAGACCGGGGAGCTGTTTTTT.

In DNA form, the CDR3 reads TGCGCCAGCAGTCAACTAGCGGGAGTTACGAGCACAGATACGCAGTATTTT. Encoded protein: CASSQLAGVTSTDTQYF. J is TRBJ2-3 and V is TRBV5-1, with 11 positions matching TRBD2. CDR1 is SGHRS, CDR2 YFSETQ, per germline. This CDR3 spans 17 amino acids. V dropped 5 bases and J dropped 0; count of bases not matched to a gene: 8. Complete variable domain (other parts from reference TRBV5-1 and TRBJ2-3): KAGVTQTPRYLIKTRGQQVTLSCSPISGHRSVSWYQQTPGQGLQFLFEYFSETQRNKGNFPGRFSGRQFSNSRSEMNVSTLELGDSALYLCASSQLAGVTSTDTQYFGPGTRLTVL.

The chain combines TRBV19 with TRBJ2-2; TRBD1 matches at 7 bases. CDR1 and CDR2 from the germline V gene are LNHDA and SQIVND (reference sequence). Losses at the gene ends were 3 bases for V and 8 bases for J; bases not matched to a gene: 9. The CDR3 runs to 15 residues. The CDR3 DNA reads as TGTGCCAGTAGTATGGGAACAGGGGTACTTGGGGAGCTGTTTTTT. Translation gives CASSMGTGVLGELFF.

The chain uses TRBV2 and TRBJ1-2; TRBD1 is a possible D gene (5 bases). The germline V and J ends were trimmed by 5 bases and 2 bases, with 9 bases remaining between them. Germline V gives CDR1 SNHLY, CDR2 FYNNEI. The CDR3 runs to 13 residues. The CDR3 reads CASSQGINYGYTF. CDR3 DNA: TGTGCCAGCAGTCAGGGAATCAACTATGGCTACACCTTC.

This clone has only a few counts. V gene TRBV19 combines with J gene TRBJ2-7; TRBD2 matches 7 bases. J lost 3 bases, V lost 5 bases, and 13 bases had no gene match. The germline gives CDR1 LNHDA, CDR2 SQIVND (reference sequence). The CDR3 runs 16 residues. The CDR3 region has the DNA TGTGCCAGTAGTCCGTCAAGAGGCGGGGGTGGCTACGAGCAGTACTTC. It codes for CASSPSRGGGGYEQYF.

This clone has only one observation. The CDR3 sequence is CAWRGRAGGSSQPQHF. The CDR3 nucleotides read TGTGCCTGGAGGGGAAGGGCAGGGGGATCATCTCAGCCCCAGCATTTT. The gene calls are TRBV30 and TRBJ1-5; 7 bases align to TRBD1. Germline loops: CDR1 GTSNPN, CDR2 SVGIG (reference sequence). Trimming took 3 bases from V and 6 from J; bases not matched to a gene: 14. The CDR3 sequence is 16 residues long.